The 2 T cell receptor beta chains below were found in one sample sequenced in a study of CD8+ T cells in alopecia areata. cDNA serving as the sequencing template came from extracted, reverse transcribed RNA. Assay: immunoSEQ multiplex PCR; the TCRdb copy retains only in-frame clones and omits some. The sample lists about 23,000 clones, 40% to 60% occurring once. The specimen was NKG2D-high CD8+ T cells sorted from blood. The receptors originated from a human donor with alopecia areata.

V is TRBV7-9 and J is TRBJ2-7; unclear D gene. This CDR3 has 14 residues. The germline V and J ends were trimmed by 2 bases and 7 bases, with 15 bases remaining between them. Germline CDR1 reads SEHNR; CDR2 reads FQNEAQ (reference sequence). CDR3 loop: CASSLYGSLLEQYF. In DNA, the CDR3 is TGTGCCAGCAGCTTATACGGGTCTCTCCTTGAGCAGTACTTC.

A few counts support this clone. The chain recombines TRBV7-9 with TRBJ2-1, with D unresolved. This CDR3 spans 13 amino acids. V was clipped by 5 bases and J by 5 bases, with 10 bases between them. The germline gives CDR1 SEHNR, CDR2 FQNEAQ (reference sequence). The CDR3 loop reads CASSRRHNNEQFF. The CDR3, as DNA: TGTGCCAGCAGCCGTAGGCACAACAATGAGCAGTTCTTC.